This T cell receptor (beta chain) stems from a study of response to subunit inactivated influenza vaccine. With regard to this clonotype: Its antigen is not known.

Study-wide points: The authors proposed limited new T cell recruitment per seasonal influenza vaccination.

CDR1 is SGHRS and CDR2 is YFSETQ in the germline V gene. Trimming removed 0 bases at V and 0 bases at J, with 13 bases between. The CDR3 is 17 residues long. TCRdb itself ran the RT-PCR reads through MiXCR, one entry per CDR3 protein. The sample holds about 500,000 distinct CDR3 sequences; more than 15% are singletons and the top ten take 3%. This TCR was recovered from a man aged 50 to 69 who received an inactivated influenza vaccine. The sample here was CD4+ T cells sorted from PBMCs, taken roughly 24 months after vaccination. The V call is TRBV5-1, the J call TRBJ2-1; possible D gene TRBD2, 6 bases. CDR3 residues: CASSLVRQTSSYNEQFF. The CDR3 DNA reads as TGCGCCAGCAGCTTGGTCCGGCAGACTAGCTCCTACAATGAGCAGTTCTTC. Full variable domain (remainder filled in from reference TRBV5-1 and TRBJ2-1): KAGVTQTPRYLIKTRGQQVTLSCSPISGHRSVSWYQQTPGQGLQFLFEYFSETQRNKGNFPGRFSGRQFSNSRSEMNVSTLELGDSALYLCASSLVRQTSSYNEQFFGPGTRLTVL.